This TCR beta chain was profiled in a study of shared clonotypes between healthy human individuals. Study-wide context: The study used three CD4 naive, three CD4 memory, two CD8 naive and one CD8 memory plate per donor. Study findings and constraints: Only blood samples were collected, and tissue repertoires likely differ.

Genomic DNA per cell subset filled all wells of several immunoSEQ plates. Method: immunoSEQ multiplex PCR; TCRdb's copy keeps in-frame clones and lacks some. The sample lists over 2 million clones, 95% occurring once. Looked up from germline, CDR1 is WNHNN and CDR2 is SYGVQD (reference sequence). V was trimmed by 7 bases and J by 7 bases, leaving 19 bases between them. The CDR3 is 14 residues long. About this clone: Antigen unknown.

The sequenced material came from naive CD4+ T cells sorted from blood. Subset of the sample: CD45RA+ positively selected. The rearrangement links TRBV10-1 to TRBJ1-1; possibly TRBD1 for D (5 bases). This TCR derives from a man between 18 and 29 years old in good health. The CDR3 here is CASKGHPSTLEAFF. The CDR3 region has the DNA TGCGCCAGCAAGGGGCACCCTTCCACTCTTGAAGCTTTCTTT.